One sample yielded the 3 T cell receptor beta chains listed below, sequenced in a study of T cell responses to AZD1222 COVID-19 vaccine. TCRdb's copy holds only in-frame clones and misses some; the assay was immunoSEQ multiplex PCR. The sample includes 150,000 to 200,000 clones, roughly 92% seen only once; the top ten take 3.5% to 4%. Sequenced material: peripheral blood, taken 28 days after the second dose of the MenACWY control vaccine. All receptors come from an adult who received the MenACWY meningococcal vaccine as a control.

This clone showed up just once. The rearrangement links TRBV28 to TRBJ1-4; 9 nucleotides agree with TRBD1. This CDR3 is 15 amino acids long. The junction had 8 bases not matched to a gene; V was cut back by 5 bases and J by 7 bases. Per germline, CDR1 MDHEN and CDR2 SYDVKM. CDR3 amino acids: CASSPQGAGGEKLFF. CDR3 nucleotides: TGTGCCAGCAGTCCACAGGGGGCTGGTGGTGAAAAACTGTTTTTT.

CDR3 in DNA: TGTGCCAGTAGTATCGCCCCTAGCGGGGGCTCCTACGAGCAGTACTTC. Amino acid sequence: CASSIAPSGGSYEQYF. V usage is TRBV19 and J usage is TRBJ2-7, with 10 positions matching TRBD2. The junction had 5 bases not matched to a gene; V was cut back by 3 bases and J by 0 bases. The length of the CDR3 is 16 residues. Germline CDR1 is LNHDA and CDR2 is SQIVND (reference sequence). Full variable domain (missing parts from reference TRBV19 and TRBJ2-7): DGGITQSPKYLFRKEGQNVTLSCEQNLNHDAMYWYRQDPGQGLRLIYYSQIVNDFQKGDIAEGYSVSREKKESFPLTVTSAQKNPTAFYLCASSIAPSGGSYEQYFGPGTRLTVT.

This clone has a single count. The chain employs TRBV6-2 or TRBV6-3 and TRBJ2-1, with 10 bases aligning to TRBD2. This CDR3 has 16 residues. Per the germline V gene, CDR1 is MNHEY and CDR2 is SVGEGT. The ends lost 2 bases at V and 6 bases at J; junction bases unmatched: 7. CDR3 sequence reads: CASSYGASGRSNEQFF. The CDR3 DNA sequence: TGTGCCAGCAGTTACGGGGCTAGCGGGAGAAGCAATGAGCAGTTCTTC.